These 17 T cell receptor beta chains were all obtained from the same sample, sequenced in a study of cytomegalovirus exposure and HLA in healthy donors. Primers for the PCR totalled 60 Vbeta and 13 Jbeta. Assay used: immunoSEQ multiplex PCR; TCRdb lists only in-frame clones, some missing. The table includes approximately 100,000 clones, 74% detected once. Sequenced input: PBMCs. The source of these receptors is a human donor in good health.

This rearrangement joins TRBV28 to TRBJ1-5; 7 nucleotides match TRBD1. V shed 3 bases, J shed 2 bases, and the junction held 16 bases outside the gene matches. The CDR3 is 19 amino acids. The V gene's germline CDR1 is MDHEN and CDR2 SYDVKM. The CDR3 coding sequence is TGTGCCAGCAGTTTTGGTCTTCTGGACAGGCCCGAGGGCAATCAGCCCCAGCATTTT. Translated: CASSFGLLDRPEGNQPQHF.

The chain recombines TRBV4-3 with TRBJ1-1, with D maybe TRBD1 (5 bases). Germline CDR1 reads LGHNA; CDR2 reads YSLEER. V was shortened by 4 bases and J by 0 bases, with 15 bases between the two germline ends. The CDR3 spans 16 residues. CDR3 region: CASSPRPGGLNTEAFF. CDR3 DNA: TGCGCCAGCAGCCCGCGCCCCGGGGGACTGAACACTGAAGCTTTCTTT.

The V and J genes are TRBV10-2 and TRBJ2-1; TRBD1 agrees at 9 bases. V dropped 5 bases and J dropped 2; count of bases not matched to a gene: 13. There are 18 residues in the CDR3. Germline CDR1 is WSHSY and CDR2 is SAAADI. The CDR3 sequence is CASSKRLAGTGTYNEQFF. The CDR3, as DNA: TGCGCCAGCAGTAAAAGGTTAGCCGGGACAGGGACCTACAATGAGCAGTTCTTC.

The J gene is TRBJ1-5, the V gene TRBV4-2, with D possibly being TRBD1 (5 bases). This CDR3 has 19 amino acids. V was cut by 4 bases and J by 4 bases, with 26 bases left in between. From germline, CDR1 is LGHNA and CDR2 YNFKEQ. In nucleotides, the CDR3 is TGTGCCAGCAGCCGCCGCGGGGCCGGGCTAGGTGGGGGAAATCAGCCCCAGCATTTT. As protein: CASSRRGAGLGGGNQPQHF.

The chain joins TRBV1 to TRBJ2-7; no check of the table's D call, TRBD2, against the DNA was made. TRBV1 is marked as a pseudogene. The length of the CDR3 is 18 residues. CDR3 protein: CTSIRDPGDTTSSYEQYF. Written as DNA, the CDR3 is TGCACCAGCATAAGGGACCCGGGAGACACAACCAGCTCCTACGAGCAGTACTTC.

This chain joins TRBV15 and TRBJ1-1; D not resolved. CDR1 is LNHNV, CDR2 YYDKDF, per germline (reference sequence). This CDR3 is 15 amino acids long. Trimming cost V 0 bases and J 1 base, with 9 bases left between them. The CDR3 DNA reads as TGTGCCACCAGCAGAGAACGGCAGCGGAACACTGAAGCTTTCTTT. Its translation: CATSRERQRNTEAFF.

This sequence joins TRBV19 and TRBJ2-5; TRBD1 is a possible D gene (6 bases). The V end lost 7 bases, the J end lost 1 base, and 13 bases lay between the germline ends. This CDR3 spans 14 amino acids. Germline V gene sequence: CDR1 LNHDA, CDR2 SQIVND (reference sequence). DNA for the CDR3: TGTGCCAGTACTCCAAAGGACAGCCAAGAGACCCAGTACTTC. It translates to CASTPKDSQETQYF.

The chain carries TRBV7-2 and TRBJ1-1, with 9 bases fitting TRBD1. The CDR3 spans 16 residues. V shed 7 bases and J 4 bases; nucleotides not matched to a gene: 13. CDR1 is SGHTA and CDR2 is FQGNSA in the germline V gene. CDR3 bases: TGTGCCAGCACCCTCACAGGGGGCGTCCTTCGCACTGAAGCTTTCTTT. Protein sequence: CASTLTGGVLRTEAFF.

In DNA form, the CDR3 reads TGTGCCTGGAGTGCGGGACAGGGGAATCATTATGGCTACACCTTC. This translates into CAWSAGQGNHYGYTF. The chain links TRBV30 to TRBJ1-2; 10 bases are a match to TRBD1. CDR3 size: 15 residues. CDR1 and CDR2 from the germline V gene are GTSNPN and SVGIG (reference sequence). V lost 1 base to trimming and J lost 5 bases; unmatched junction nucleotides: 7.

This chain connects TRBV11-2 to TRBJ1-4; D is undetermined. Trimming shortened V by 5 bases and J by 8 bases, and 12 bases separated the two germline ends. CDR3 length: 13 residues. Germline values: CDR1 SGHAT, CDR2 FQNNGV. CDR3 protein: CASSTAPGEKLFF. CDR3 sequence (DNA): TGTGCCAGCAGCACGGCCCCGGGAGAAAAACTGTTTTTT. Based on the CDR3 plus reference TRBV11-2 and TRBJ1-4, the full variable domain is EAGVAQSPRYKIIEKRQSVAFWCNPISGHATLYWYQQILGQGPKLLIQFQNNGVVDDSQLPKDRFSAERLKGVDSTLKIQPAKLEDSAVYLCASSTAPGEKLFFGSGTQLSVL.

The V call is TRBV11-2, the J call TRBJ1-2; 12 positions agree with TRBD1. Trimming removed 5 bases from V and 7 bases from J; junction bases left unmatched: 11. This CDR3 spans 16 amino acids. The germline V gene encodes CDR1 SGHAT and CDR2 FQNNGV. CDR3 nucleotides: TGTGCCAGCAGCAGAGCCGGGACAGGGGGCCTCGGTGGCTACACCTTC. Its protein is CASSRAGTGGLGGYTF.

This chain uses TRBV29-1 with TRBJ1-1; TRBD1 aligns across 8 bases. Germline lookup yields CDR1 SQVTM and CDR2 ANQGSEA. This CDR3 has 12 residues. The ends lost 3 bases at V and 7 bases at J; junction bases unmatched: 4. CDR3 sequence (DNA): TGCAGCGTTGACAGGGGGCCTGGTGAAGCTTTCTTT. Translation: CSVDRGPGEAFF.

The chain has TRBV6-6 and TRBJ1-2, with a tentative D call TRBD1 (6 bases). V dropped 9 bases and J dropped 5 bases, with 19 bases sitting between them. The CDR3 sequence is 14 residues long. Germline V gene sequence: CDR1 MNHNY, CDR2 SVGAGI (reference sequence). The CDR3 spells CASSPGGGGYGYTF. CDR3 bases: TGTGCCAGTAGCCCGGGGGGAGGGGGATATGGCTACACCTTC.

V and J are TRBV4-3 and TRBJ2-1, with TRBD2 matching over 7 bases. The germline V gene has CDR1 LGHNA and CDR2 YSLEER. The CDR3 has 15 residues. J gave up 1 base and V 5 bases, and 5 bases lay outside the gene matches. Written as DNA, the CDR3 is TGCGCCAGCAGCGGGGGGGGAGGTTCCTACAATGAGCAGTTCTTC. This codes for CASSGGGGSYNEQFF.

This chain connects TRBV30 to TRBJ2-5; 10 positions match TRBD2. Germline V gene sequence: CDR1 GTSNPN, CDR2 SVGIG (reference sequence). This CDR3 has 14 residues. Unmatched junction bases numbered 3, after V lost 4 bases and J lost 1 base. This CDR3 is CAWTLAGLQETQYF. The CDR3 nucleotides read TGTGCCTGGACACTAGCGGGGCTCCAAGAGACCCAGTACTTC.

This clone was seen a handful of times. V is TRBV5-1 and J is TRBJ2-3; D remains unclear. The V gene lost 2 bases and the J gene lost 0 bases, with 4 bases spanning the gap. Germline assignment: CDR1 SGHRS and CDR2 YFSETQ. The CDR3 is 13 amino acids. The CDR3: CASSLHSTDTQYF. The DNA for the CDR3 is TGCGCCAGCAGCTTACACAGCACAGATACGCAGTATTTT.

The chain employs TRBV7-9 and TRBJ1-2; D remains ambiguous. The germline CDR1 and CDR2 sequences are SEHNR and FQNEAQ (reference sequence). The CDR3 spans 16 residues. Trimming cost V 1 base and J 5 bases, with 17 bases left between them. The CDR3 protein is CASSLELGDGLYGYTF. CDR3 nucleotides: TGTGCCAGCAGCTTAGAACTTGGAGACGGCCTTTATGGCTACACCTTC.